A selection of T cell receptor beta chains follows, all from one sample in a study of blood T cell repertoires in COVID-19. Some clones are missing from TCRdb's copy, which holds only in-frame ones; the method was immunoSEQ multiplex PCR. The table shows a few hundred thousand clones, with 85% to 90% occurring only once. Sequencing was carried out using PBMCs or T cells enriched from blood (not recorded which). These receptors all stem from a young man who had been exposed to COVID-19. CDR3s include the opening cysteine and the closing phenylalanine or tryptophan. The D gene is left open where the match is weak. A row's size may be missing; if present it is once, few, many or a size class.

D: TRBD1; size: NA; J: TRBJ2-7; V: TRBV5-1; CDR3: CASSSLQGQQGAVYEQYF; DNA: TGCGCCAGCAGCTCACTGCAAGGGCAACAGGGGGCGGTATACGAGCAGTACTTC
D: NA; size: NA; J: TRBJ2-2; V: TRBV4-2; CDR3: CASSQDAVAGELFF; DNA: TGTGCCAGCAGCCAAGATGCGGTGGCCGGGGAGCTGTTTTTT
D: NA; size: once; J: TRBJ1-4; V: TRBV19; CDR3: CASSSRSDPNEKLFF; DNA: TGTGCCAGTAGTAGCCGCAGCGACCCTAATGAAAAACTGTTTTTT
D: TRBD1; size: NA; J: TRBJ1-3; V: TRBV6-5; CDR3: CASRRQGAAGNTIYF; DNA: TGTGCCAGCAGGCGACAGGGGGCTGCTGGAAACACCATATATTTT
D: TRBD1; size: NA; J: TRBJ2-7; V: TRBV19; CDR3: CASSRGQGHAYEQYF; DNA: TGTGCCAGTAGTAGGGGACAGGGTCATGCCTACGAGCAGTACTTC
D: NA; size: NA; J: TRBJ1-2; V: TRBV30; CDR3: CAWSRFRDTAFDYGYTF; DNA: TGTGCCTGGAGTAGGTTCCGGGACACCGCTTTCGACTATGGCTACACCTTC
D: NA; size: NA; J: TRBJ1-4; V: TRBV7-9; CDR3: CASSPTGLNEKLFF; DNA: TGTGCCAGCAGCCCAACGGGACTTAATGAAAAACTGTTTTTT
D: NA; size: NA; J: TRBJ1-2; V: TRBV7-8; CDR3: CASSLRGRVHTF; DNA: TGTGCCAGCAGCTTACGAGGCCGGGTCCACACCTTC
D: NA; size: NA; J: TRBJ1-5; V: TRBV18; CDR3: CASSPQGGAPTSSGPQHF; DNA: TGTGCCAGCTCACCACAGGGGGGGGCTCCGACATCCTCGGGGCCCCAGCATTTT
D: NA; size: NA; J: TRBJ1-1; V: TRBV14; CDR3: CASSQARLGPPEAFF; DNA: TGTGCCAGCAGCCAAGCCCGCCTGGGGCCACCTGAAGCTTTCTTT
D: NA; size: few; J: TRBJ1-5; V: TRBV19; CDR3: CASSMFGEQPQHF; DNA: TGTGCCAGTAGTATGTTTGGGGAGCAGCCCCAGCATTTT
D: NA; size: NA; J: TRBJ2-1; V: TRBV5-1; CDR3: CASSRQTPYNEQFF; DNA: TGCGCCAGCAGCCGACAGACCCCCTACAATGAGCAGTTCTTC
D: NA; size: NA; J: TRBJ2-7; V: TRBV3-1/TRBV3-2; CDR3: CASSPTTPGQRSYEQYF; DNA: TGTGCCAGCAGCCCAACTACCCCGGGACAAAGAAGCTACGAGCAGTACTTC
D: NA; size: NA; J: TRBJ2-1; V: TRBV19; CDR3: CAKSRGIYNEQFF; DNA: TGTGCCAAATCTCGGGGTATCTACAATGAGCAGTTCTTC
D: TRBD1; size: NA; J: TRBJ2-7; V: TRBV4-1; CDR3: CASSQVLGQGDHEQYF; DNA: TGCGCCAGCAGCCAAGTTCTTGGACAGGGTGACCACGAGCAGTACTTC
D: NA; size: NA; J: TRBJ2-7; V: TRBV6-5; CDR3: CASRPLFGDEQYF; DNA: TGTGCCAGCAGGCCCCTTTTCGGGGACGAGCAGTACTTC
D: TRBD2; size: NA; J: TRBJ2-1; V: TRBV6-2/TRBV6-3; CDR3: CASSPSRGAGNEQFF; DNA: TGTGCCAGCAGCCCCTCGCGGGGGGCCGGCAATGAGCAGTTCTTC
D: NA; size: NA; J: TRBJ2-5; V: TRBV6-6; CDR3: CASKLHGDRETQYF; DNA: TGTGCCAGCAAACTTCACGGGGATAGAGAGACCCAGTACTTC
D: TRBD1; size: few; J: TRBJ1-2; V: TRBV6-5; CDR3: CASRPLTGGVHGYTF; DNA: TGTGCCAGCAGACCTTTGACAGGGGGGGTTCATGGCTACACCTTC
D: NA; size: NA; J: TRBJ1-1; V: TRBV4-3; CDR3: CASSQKLREGFTEAFF; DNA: TGCGCCAGCAGCCAGAAACTTCGGGAGGGCTTTACTGAAGCTTTCTTT
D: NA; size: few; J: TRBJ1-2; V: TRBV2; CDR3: CASSEGFRGSHGYTF; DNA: TGTGCCAGCAGTGAGGGATTCCGGGGGAGTCATGGCTACACCTTC
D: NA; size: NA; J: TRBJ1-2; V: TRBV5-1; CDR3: CASSYRTEAYGYTF; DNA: TGCGCCAGCAGCTATCGGACAGAAGCCTATGGCTACACCTTC
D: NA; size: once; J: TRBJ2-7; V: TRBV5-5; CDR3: CASSSRAKEEYF; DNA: TGTGCCAGCAGCTCCCGGGCGAAGGAGGAGTACTTC
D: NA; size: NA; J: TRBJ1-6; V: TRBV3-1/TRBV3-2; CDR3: CASSQVVTVYNSPLHF; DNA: TGTGCCAGCAGCCAAGTCGTAACAGTTTATAATTCACCCCTCCACTTT
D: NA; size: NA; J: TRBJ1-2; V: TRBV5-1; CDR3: CASSLEPTGWTTF; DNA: TGCGCCAGCAGCTTGGAACCCACGGGATGGACCACCTTC
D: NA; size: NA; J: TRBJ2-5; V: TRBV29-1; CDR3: CSVETGLQETQYF; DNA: TGCAGCGTTGAAACAGGCTTACAAGAGACCCAGTACTTC
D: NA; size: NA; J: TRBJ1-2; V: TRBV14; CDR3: CASSQAGYGYTF; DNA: TGTGCCAGCAGCCAAGCAGGCTATGGCTACACCTTC
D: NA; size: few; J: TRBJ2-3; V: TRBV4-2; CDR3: CASSQDPRAGRTDTQYF; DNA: TGTGCCAGCAGCCAAGATCCCAGGGCCGGCCGCACAGATACGCAGTATTTT
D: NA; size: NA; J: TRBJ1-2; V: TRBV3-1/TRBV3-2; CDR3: CASSQDQRDHGYTF; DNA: TGTGCCAGCAGCCAAGATCAGAGGGATCATGGCTACACCTTC
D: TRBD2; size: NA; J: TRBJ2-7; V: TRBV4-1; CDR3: CASSQDSGGYEQYF; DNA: TGCGCCAGCAGCCAAGATTCGGGGGGGTACGAGCAGTACTTC
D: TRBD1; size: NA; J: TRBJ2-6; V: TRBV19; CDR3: CASSIGQGWSGANVLTF; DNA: TGTGCCAGTAGTATAGGACAGGGATGGTCTGGGGCCAACGTCCTGACTTTC
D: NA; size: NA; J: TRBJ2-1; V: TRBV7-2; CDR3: CASSLNGRGRPLLIF; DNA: TGTGCCAGCAGCTTAAACGGACGTGGGAGGCCCCTTTTAATCTTC
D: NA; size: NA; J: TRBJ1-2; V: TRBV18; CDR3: CASSPSRGDYGYTF; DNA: TGTGCCAGCTCACCAAGCAGGGGAGACTATGGCTACACCTTC
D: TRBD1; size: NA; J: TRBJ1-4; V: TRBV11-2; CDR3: CASSPRQGANEKLFF; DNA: TGTGCCAGCAGCCCCCGACAGGGCGCTAATGAAAAACTGTTTTTT
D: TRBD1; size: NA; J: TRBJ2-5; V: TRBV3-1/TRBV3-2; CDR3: CASSRDRGLERETQYF; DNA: TGTGCCAGCAGTCGGGACAGGGGCTTAGAAAGAGAGACCCAGTACTTC
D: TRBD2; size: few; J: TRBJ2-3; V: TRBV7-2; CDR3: CASSSGGGGAWDTQYF; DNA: TGTGCCAGCAGCTCGGGCGGCGGGGGGGCCTGGGATACGCAGTATTTT
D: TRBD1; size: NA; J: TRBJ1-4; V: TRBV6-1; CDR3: CASSEGDRVLNEKLFF; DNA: TGTGCCAGCAGTGAAGGGGACAGGGTGCTTAATGAAAAACTGTTTTTT
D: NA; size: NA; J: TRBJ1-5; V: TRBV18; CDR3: CASSLYTGKWEPQHF; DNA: TGTGCCAGCTCACTTTACACAGGCAAATGGGAGCCCCAGCATTTT
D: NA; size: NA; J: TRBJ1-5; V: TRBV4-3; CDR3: CASSQASRGQPQHF; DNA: TGCGCCAGCAGCCAAGCCAGCCGGGGGCAGCCCCAGCATTTT
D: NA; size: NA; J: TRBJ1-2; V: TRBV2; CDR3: CASSVEDFFNYGYTF; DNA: TGTGCCAGCAGTGTGGAAGACTTCTTTAACTATGGCTACACCTTC
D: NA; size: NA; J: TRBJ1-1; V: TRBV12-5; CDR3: CASGLRQAPSNTEAFF; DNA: TGTGCTAGTGGTTTGCGCCAGGCCCCCTCGAACACTGAAGCTTTCTTT
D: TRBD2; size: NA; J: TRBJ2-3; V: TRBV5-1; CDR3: CASSLTSGTDTQYF; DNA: TGCGCCAGCAGCTTAACTAGCGGCACAGATACGCAGTATTTT
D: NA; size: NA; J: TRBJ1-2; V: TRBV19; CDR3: CASGFQGGPLYGYTF; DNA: TGTGCCAGTGGTTTTCAAGGGGGACCCCTCTATGGCTACACCTTC
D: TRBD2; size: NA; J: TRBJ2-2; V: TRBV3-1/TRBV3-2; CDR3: CASSHRYGGANTGELFF; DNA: TGTGCCAGCAGCCATAGGTATGGGGGGGCGAACACCGGGGAGCTGTTTTTT
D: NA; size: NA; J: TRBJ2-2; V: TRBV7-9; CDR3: CASGTVNTGELFF; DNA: TGTGCCAGCGGCACAGTTAACACCGGGGAGCTGTTTTTT